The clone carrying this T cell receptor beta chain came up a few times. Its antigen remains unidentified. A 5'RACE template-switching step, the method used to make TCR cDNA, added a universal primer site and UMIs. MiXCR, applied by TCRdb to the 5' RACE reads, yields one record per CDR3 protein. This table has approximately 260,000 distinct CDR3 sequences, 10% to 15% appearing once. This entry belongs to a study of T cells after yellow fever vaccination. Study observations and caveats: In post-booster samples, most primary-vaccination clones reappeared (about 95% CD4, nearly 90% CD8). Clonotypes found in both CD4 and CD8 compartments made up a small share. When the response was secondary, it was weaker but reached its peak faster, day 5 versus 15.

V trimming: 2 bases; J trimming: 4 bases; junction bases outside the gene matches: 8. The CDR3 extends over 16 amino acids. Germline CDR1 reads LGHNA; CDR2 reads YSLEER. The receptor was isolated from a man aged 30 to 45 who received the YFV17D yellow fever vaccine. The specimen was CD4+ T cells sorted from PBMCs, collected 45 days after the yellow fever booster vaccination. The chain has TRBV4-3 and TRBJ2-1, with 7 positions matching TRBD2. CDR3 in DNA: TGCGCCAGCAGCCAAAAACGGACTAGACATTACAATGAGCAGTTCTTC. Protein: CASSQKRTRHYNEQFF.